The table lists the clone carrying this T cell receptor (beta chain) with many counts. The sample originates from a study of T-cell memory formation after mild COVID-19. TCRdb used MiXCR to reprocess the 5' RACE reads, holding one entry per CDR3 protein. The table records 30,000 to 40,000 distinct CDR3 sequences, 9.5% to 12% of them present only once. Trimming stripped 0 bases from V and 7 bases from J, with 10 bases between. The germline V gene encodes CDR1 LGHNA and CDR2 YNFKEQ. CDR3 size: 14 residues. This sequence was found in a man between 18 and 35 years old who had mild COVID-19 (a few samples of this study predate the infection). Cell type and time point are not known. The chain has TRBV4-2 and TRBJ2-4, with no clear D. Source material: PBMCs or a T cell subset sorted from them (not recorded which). CDR3: CASSQEIQANIQYF. The CDR3 bases are TGTGCCAGCAGCCAAGAGATTCAGGCGAACATTCAGTACTTC.